The 28 T cell receptor beta chains below come from one sample, sequenced in a study of radiotherapy plus CTLA-4 blockade in lung cancer. Repertoires were generated with immunoSEQ multiplex PCR, while TCRdb's copy carries only in-frame clones and drops some. This table has about 49,000 clones, roughly 84% appearing once. Sequencing was performed on peripheral blood, taken from a patient treated with radiotherapy plus ipilimumab. Source of these receptors: a human donor with non-small cell lung cancer whose response to radiotherapy plus ipilimumab could not be evaluated.

J is TRBJ2-3 and V is TRBV5-1; 8 bases are shared with TRBD2. J gave up 3 bases and V 1 base, and 10 bases lay outside the gene matches. Per germline, CDR1 SGHRS and CDR2 YFSETQ. The CDR3 loop spans 17 amino acids. Written as DNA, the CDR3 is TGCGCCAGCAGCTTGAGGTCCAGCGGGAGAGGTACAGATACGCAGTATTTT. Protein: CASSLRSSGRGTDTQYF.

This clone was recorded a few times. The V gene is TRBV27, the J gene TRBJ1-2; TRBD1 matches 8 bases. Germline CDR1 and CDR2: MNHEY and SMNVEV (reference sequence). V trimming: 6 bases; J trimming: 4 bases; junction bases outside the gene matches: 7. The CDR3 length is 14 residues. The CDR3 nucleotides are TGTGCCAGCAGCTGGACAGGGCAATTCTATGGCTACACCTTC. Its translation: CASSWTGQFYGYTF.

The rearrangement links TRBV9 to TRBJ2-3; D ambiguous. V was pared by 4 bases and J by 2 bases, with 5 bases between. CDR3 length equals 12 residues. Per the germline V gene, CDR1 is SGDLS and CDR2 is YYNGEE. The CDR3 reads CASSRLTDTQYF. CDR3 nucleotides: TGTGCCAGCAGCCGACTCACAGATACGCAGTATTTT.

The J gene is TRBJ1-2, the V gene TRBV27; D remains unclear. V was clipped by 2 bases and J by 2 bases, with 6 bases between them. Germline CDR1 and CDR2: MNHEY and SMNVEV (reference sequence). This CDR3 has 13 residues. Here the CDR3 DNA reads TGTGCCAGCAGTTTAACTGAGAACTATGGCTACACCTTC. Translated: CASSLTENYGYTF.

The chain recombines TRBV4-1 with TRBJ2-7; TRBD1 agrees at 8 bases. V lost 3 bases, J lost 7 bases, and 8 bases stayed unmatched. Germline lookup yields CDR1 MGHRA and CDR2 YSYEKL. CDR3 length equals 14 residues. The CDR3 spells CASSQGQAGWEQYF. In DNA, the CDR3 is TGCGCCAGCAGCCAGGGACAGGCTGGGTGGGAGCAGTACTTC.

The chain carries TRBV28 and TRBJ1-1; 9 nucleotides agree with TRBD1. V was pared by 2 bases and J by 4 bases, with 5 bases of the junction left unmatched. The CDR3 spans 15 residues. Per germline, CDR1 MDHEN and CDR2 SYDVKM. The CDR3 DNA reads as TGTGCCAGCAGTTTAGGCCAGACAGGGGGCACTGAAGCTTTCTTT. Translating it yields CASSLGQTGGTEAFF.

The sample holds one count of this clone. This chain joins TRBV7-9 and TRBJ1-3, with unresolved D. Germline values: CDR1 SEHNR, CDR2 FQNEAQ (reference sequence). Trimming removed 5 bases from V and 2 bases from J, with 16 bases in between. The CDR3 loop spans 16 amino acids. CDR3 DNA sequence: TGTGCCAGCAGCCCTAGCCCCAAAGGCACTGGAAACACCATATATTTT. Translation: CASSPSPKGTGNTIYF.

This chain connects TRBV19 to TRBJ2-1, with 8 bases identical to TRBD1. The V gene's germline CDR1 is LNHDA and CDR2 SQIVND (reference sequence). After removal of 4 bases from V and 4 bases from J, the junction contained 12 bases not matched to a gene. This CDR3 contains 17 residues. CDR3 residues: CASSRDRRQGIYNEQFF. For the CDR3, the DNA is TGTGCCAGTAGTAGAGATCGTAGACAGGGGATTTACAATGAGCAGTTCTTC. Full variable domain (rest looked up from reference TRBV19 and TRBJ2-1): DGGITQSPKYLFRKEGQNVTLSCEQNLNHDAMYWYRQDPGQGLRLIYYSQIVNDFQKGDIAEGYSVSREKKESFPLTVTSAQKNPTAFYLCASSRDRRQGIYNEQFFGPGTRLTVL.

The chain uses TRBV28 and TRBJ1-4; TRBD1 agrees at 9 bases. The germline CDR1 and CDR2 sequences are MDHEN and SYDVKM. The CDR3 is 18 amino acids. Trimming took 4 bases from V and 0 from J; bases not matched to a gene: 9. CDR3 residues: CASSSVTGQGTTNEKLFF. The CDR3 DNA reads as TGTGCCAGCAGTTCCGTTACGGGACAGGGCACAACTAATGAAAAACTGTTTTTT.

The V call is TRBV14, the J call TRBJ2-1; TRBD2 agrees at 11 bases. V lost 4 bases, J lost 6 bases, and 8 bases stayed unmatched. The CDR3 spans 16 residues. The germline gives CDR1 SGHDN, CDR2 FVKESK. The CDR3 DNA follows: TGTGCCAGCAGCCTAATCCAAGGACTAGCGGGCAATGAGCAGTTCTTC. It specifies CASSLIQGLAGNEQFF. The variable domain in full, completed from reference TRBV14 and TRBJ2-1, reads EAGVTQFPSHSVIEKGQTVTLRCDPISGHDNLYWYRRVMGKEIKFLLHFVKESKQDESGMPNNRFLAERTGGTYSTLKVQPAELEDSGVYFCASSLIQGLAGNEQFFGPGTRLTVL.

The sample holds a few counts of this clone. The chain employs TRBV4-1 and TRBJ2-7; TRBD2 matches at 10 bases. CDR1 and CDR2 (germline): MGHRA, YSYEKL. The CDR3 loop spans 19 amino acids. Losses at the gene ends were 1 base for V and 2 bases for J; bases not matched to a gene: 14. In DNA, the CDR3 is TGCGCCAGCAGCCAAGTAATCGGTGATCTAGCGGGAGACCCCTACGAGCAGTACTTC. Translated, it gives CASSQVIGDLAGDPYEQYF.

CDR3 residues: CASSSAGTGAQEQYF. The CDR3, as DNA: TGTGCCAGCAGTTCCGCCGGGACAGGAGCCCAGGAGCAGTACTTC. The chain has TRBV28 and TRBJ2-7; TRBD1 matches 8 bases. The CDR3 sequence is 15 residues long. Germline CDR1 MDHEN, CDR2 SYDVKM. The V segment lost 4 bases and the J segment 7 bases; nucleotides outside the gene matches: 12.

V gene TRBV4-2 combines with J gene TRBJ1-5, with D possibly being TRBD1 (5 bases). The CDR3 runs 15 residues. Germline V gene sequence: CDR1 LGHNA, CDR2 YNFKEQ. Deletions cut 0 bases from V and 2 bases from J, with 8 bases between. The chain's CDR3 is CASSQDGAGNQPQHF. Written as DNA, the CDR3 is TGTGCCAGCAGCCAAGATGGGGCAGGCAATCAGCCCCAGCATTTT.

The rearrangement uses TRBV27 and TRBJ1-1, with no clear D. The CDR3 length is 12 residues. Deletions cut 5 bases from V and 1 base from J, with 5 bases between. Looked up from germline, CDR1 is MNHEY and CDR2 is SMNVEV (reference sequence). The CDR3 sequence is CASSGQNTEAFF. CDR3 DNA sequence: TGTGCCAGCAGTGGGCAGAACACTGAAGCTTTCTTT.

The CDR3 sequence is CSALDRVELFF. In DNA, the CDR3 is TGCAGTGCGCTCGACAGGGTTGAACTGTTTTTT. The chain recombines TRBV20-1 with TRBJ1-4; TRBD1 matches at 7 bases. From germline, CDR1 is DFQATT and CDR2 SNEGSKA (reference sequence). Trimming took 6 bases from V and 12 from J; bases not matched to a gene: 7. This CDR3 comprises 11 residues.

The J gene is TRBJ2-3, the V gene TRBV7-6; a weak D match, TRBD2 (6 bases). Germline CDR1 is SGHVS and CDR2 is FNYEAQ. V was cut by 1 base and J by 6 bases, with 11 bases left in between. The CDR3 is 14 amino acids. CDR3 in DNA: TGTGCCAGCAGCTTAGTCGGGGGTGGGGATACGCAGTATTTT. The encoded protein is CASSLVGGGDTQYF.

The chain employs TRBV5-1 and TRBJ2-7, with 7 nucleotides matching TRBD1. Germline V lookup: CDR1 SGHRS, CDR2 YFSETQ. The ends lost 3 bases at V and 6 bases at J; junction bases unmatched: 9. The CDR3 covers 14 residues. CDR3 sequence: CASSSANRGGEQYF. Written as DNA, the CDR3 is TGCGCCAGCAGCTCAGCAAACAGGGGTGGCGAGCAGTACTTC.

The chain combines TRBV7-9 with TRBJ2-6; TRBD2 is a possible D gene (6 bases). The CDR3 runs 17 residues. Per germline, CDR1 SEHNR and CDR2 FQNEAQ (reference sequence). V was shortened by 7 bases and J by 0 bases, with 16 bases between the two germline ends. CDR3 in DNA: TGTGCCAGCACCCCGGGACTCCTGAGCTCTGGGGCCAACGTCCTGACTTTC. This codes for CASTPGLLSSGANVLTF.

This clone was detected once. The chain is built from TRBV28 and TRBJ2-1, with 11 bases lining up with TRBD2. Germline CDR1 is MDHEN and CDR2 is SYDVKM. The CDR3 loop spans 18 amino acids. With V trimmed by 4 bases and J by 6 bases, 14 bases remained unmatched. CDR3 in DNA: TGTGCCAGCAGTTCACACGGGACTAGCGGAAAATTTATCAATGAGCAGTTCTTC. Amino acids: CASSSHGTSGKFINEQFF.

The J gene is TRBJ2-7, the V gene TRBV19; TRBD2 aligns across 7 bases. The ends lost 5 bases at V and 2 bases at J; junction bases unmatched: 6. Germline loops: CDR1 LNHDA, CDR2 SQIVND (reference sequence). The CDR3 runs to 14 residues. CDR3 in DNA: TGTGCCAGTAGTGAGCGGGGATCAACCTACGAGCAGTACTTC. Its protein is CASSERGSTYEQYF.

A few counts support this clone. The CDR3 region has the DNA TGTGCCAGCAGCCTCGCCGGGTCAAATGAAAAACTGTTTTTT. This sequence encodes CASSLAGSNEKLFF. The gene calls are TRBV7-9 and TRBJ1-4; D is undetermined. CDR1 and CDR2 (germline): SEHNR, FQNEAQ (reference sequence). The CDR3 has 14 residues. V lost 5 bases and J 5 bases, leaving 12 bases between the germline ends.

The chain recombines TRBV19 with TRBJ1-1; 9 bases are shared with TRBD1. The CDR3 contains 15 residues. V shed 4 bases and J 0 bases; nucleotides not matched to a gene: 3. CDR1 is LNHDA and CDR2 is SQIVND in the germline V gene (reference sequence). CDR3 DNA: TGTGCCAGTAGTAAACGACAGGGGGTGAACACTGAAGCTTTCTTT. This translates into CASSKRQGVNTEAFF.

The chain is built from TRBV30 and TRBJ1-4, with D tentatively TRBD1 (5 bases). Germline V lookup: CDR1 GTSNPN, CDR2 SVGIG (reference sequence). The length of the CDR3 is 15 residues. Trimming stripped 3 bases from V and 3 bases from J, with 14 bases between. CDR3 protein: CAWSAGNWANEKLFF. The CDR3 DNA sequence: TGTGCCTGGAGCGCAGGGAATTGGGCTAATGAAAAACTGTTTTTT.

The chain has TRBV27 and TRBJ1-5; a possible D gene is TRBD1 (6 bases). CDR3 length equals 14 residues. Trimming removed 6 bases at V and 3 bases at J, with 12 bases between. CDR1 is MNHEY and CDR2 is SMNVEV in the germline V gene (reference sequence). The CDR3 DNA reads as TGTGCCAGCAGGGGAAACAGGGACAATCAGCCCCAGCATTTT. Its translation is CASRGNRDNQPQHF.

On this clone itself: Relative to the germline gene, one junction end is altered; a read error may explain this. The chain combines TRBV28 with TRBJ1-2; D might be TRBD1 (6 bases). The CDR3 totals 14 residues. Germline-derived CDR1 and CDR2 are MDHEN and SYDVKM. CDR3 sequence (DNA): TGTGCCAGCAGTCCGCCCCCCCAACAGGGTTTAGACCACTTC. This sequence encodes CASSPPPQQGLDHF.

This sequence joins TRBV4-3 and TRBJ2-1; TRBD2 matches at 14 bases. This CDR3 region has 17 residues. The ends lost 3 bases at V and 4 bases at J; junction bases unmatched: 5. The germline CDR1 and CDR2 sequences are LGHNA and YSLEER. CDR3 in amino acids: CASSQGTSGSSYNEQFF. CDR3 coding DNA: TGCGCCAGCAGCCAGGGGACTAGCGGGAGTAGTTACAATGAGCAGTTCTTC.

V is TRBV4-2 and J is TRBJ2-2; D is perhaps TRBD2 (6 bases). The germline V gene has CDR1 LGHNA and CDR2 YNFKEQ. The CDR3 is 16 residues long. The V gene lost 0 bases and the J gene lost 2 bases, with 10 bases spanning the gap. CDR3 loop: CASSQEGGINTGELFF. CDR3 bases: TGTGCCAGCAGCCAAGAGGGGGGAATAAACACCGGGGAGCTGTTTTTT.

V usage is TRBV28 and J usage is TRBJ1-2; TRBD1 matches at 7 bases. The junction had 5 bases not matched to a gene; V was cut back by 3 bases and J by 4 bases. The CDR3 totals 14 residues. Germline values: CDR1 MDHEN, CDR2 SYDVKM. CDR3 in DNA: TGTGCCAGCAGTTTGCAGGGGGTCGGCTATGGCTACACCTTC. Its translation is CASSLQGVGYGYTF.